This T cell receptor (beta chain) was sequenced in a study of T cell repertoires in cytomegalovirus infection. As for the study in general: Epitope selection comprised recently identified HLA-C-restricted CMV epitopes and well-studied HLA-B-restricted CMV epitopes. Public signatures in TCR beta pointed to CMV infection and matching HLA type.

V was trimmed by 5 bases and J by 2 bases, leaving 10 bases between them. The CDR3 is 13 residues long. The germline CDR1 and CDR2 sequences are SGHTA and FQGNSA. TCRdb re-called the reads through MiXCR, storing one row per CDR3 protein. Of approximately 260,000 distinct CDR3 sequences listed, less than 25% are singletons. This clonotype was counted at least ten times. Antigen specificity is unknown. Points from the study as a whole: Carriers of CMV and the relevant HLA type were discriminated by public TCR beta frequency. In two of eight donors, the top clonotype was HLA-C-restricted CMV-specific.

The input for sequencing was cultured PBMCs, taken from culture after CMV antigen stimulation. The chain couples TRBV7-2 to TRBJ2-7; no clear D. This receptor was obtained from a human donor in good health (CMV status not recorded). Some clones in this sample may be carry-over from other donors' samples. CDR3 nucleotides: TGTGCCAGCAGCCCCCCCGGTCCCTACGAGCAGTACTTC. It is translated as CASSPPGPYEQYF. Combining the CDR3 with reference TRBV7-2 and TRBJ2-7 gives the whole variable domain GAGVSQSPSNKVTEKGKDVELRCDPISGHTALYWYRQSLGQGLEFLIYFQGNSAPDKSGLPSDRFSAERTGGSVSTLTIQRTQQEDSAVYLCASSPPGPYEQYFGPGTRLTVT.